This entry features one TCR beta chain sequence. As originally analysed: Nucleated cell counts were estimated from reference gene primer amplification. This table comes from immunoSEQ multiplex PCR, and its TCRdb copy is limited to in-frame clones, with some not included. That table gives V, J and clone size, and the DNA gave D and trimming. Of some 270,000 clones in the sample, 80% to 85% were seen once. The sample belongs to a study of blood T cell repertoires in COVID-19. Overall study context: From the United States, Italy and Spain came samples of acute and convalescent COVID-19. PBMCs, B-cell-depleted T cells, or T cells were the source of the cDNA or gDNA that made up the material.

Seattle's cohort entered during active infection and was followed longitudinally. The CDR3 spans 13 residues. Germline lookup yields CDR1 SGHRS and CDR2 YFSETQ. Trimming removed 5 bases at V and 7 bases at J, with 15 bases between. The rearrangement links TRBV5-1 to TRBJ1-2, with D perhaps TRBD1 (6 bases). Sequencing was carried out using peripheral blood. The sequence came from a person aged 70 to 80 with COVID-19, enrolled during active disease. The CDR3 reads CASSRGGTGGYTF. The CDR3 coding sequence is TGCGCCAGCAGTAGAGGGGGAACTGGTGGCTACACCTTC.